This T cell receptor (beta chain) was obtained from a study of technical replicates of blood from a few donors listed by TCRdb under 2017. Library construction relied on the immunoSEQ multiplex PCR assay. TCRdb provides this immuneACCESS table in a form limited to in-frame rearrangements. Some clones are lacking; in checked studies, under half of them reflect an unresolved V gene, and why the rest are absent is not known. Within this sample are 65,000 to 70,000 clones, with 80% to 90% of them counted one time only. The top ten clones comprise 4% to 5% of the sample. This clone was seen only once. What this receptor recognizes is not known. Base qualities are not provided; no much larger clone lies one nucleotide away. In the germline V gene, CDR1 corresponds to MNHEY and CDR2 to SVGAGI. The CDR3 goes from the cysteine to the phenylalanine over 15 residues. The read is trimmed to its CDR3 DNA, 45 bases read in frame from base 1.

In this chain, TRBV6-5 is recombined with TRBJ2-4, and 9 junctional nucleotides match TRBD2. Input material: PBMCs. This TCR was recovered from a human donor in good health. Some clones in this sample may be carry-over from other donors' samples. The CDR3 sequence is CAKKSSGKAKNIQYF. The DNA is TGTGCAAAAAAGTCTAGCGGGAAAGCCAAAAACATTCAGTACTTC.